This T cell receptor (beta chain) appears in the sequencing data of a study of shared clonotypes between healthy human individuals. Naive CD8 isolation took CD45RO-negative cells positively selected for CCR7 and excluded terminally differentiated effector memory CD45RA+ cells. Study donors comprised healthy, HIV-negative adults devoid of recent acute infection or vaccination. Original analysis: Filtering differed since immunoSEQ provided only junctions, with no quality scores. TCRdb keeps only in-frame clones here, not all; method: immunoSEQ multiplex PCR. That table supplies the V and J calls and clone size; D and trimming were determined from the DNA. The data hold millions of clones, with about 92% observed a single time. The count of this clone is one. Its target is not known. Study results and limitations: When compared with the clonotypes that were shared by all four sorted-subset donors, the non-shared clonotypes turned out to have lower generation probabilities. Measured sharing among donors was expected to vary with sequencing depth.

This sequence originates from a man younger than 30 in good health. Some clones in this sample may be carry-over from other donors' samples. Material for sequencing was naive CD8+ T cells from PBMCs.

CDR3 residues: CASSQIGLEGAQETQYF. DNA of the CDR3: TGTGCCAGCAGCCAAATAGGACTTGAGGGAGCGCAAGAGACCCAGTACTTC. The rearrangement uses TRBV27 and TRBJ2-5; D possibly corresponds to TRBD2 (5 bases). This CDR3 has 17 residues. Germline CDR1 MNHEY, CDR2 SMNVEV (reference sequence). With 6 bases removed from V and 2 bases from J, the gap between germline ends came to 22 bases.